Described below is a single TCR beta chain sequence and its context. Its antigen is not known. It was with 60 Vbeta and 13 Jbeta primers that the PCR ran. Sequencing was performed with immunoSEQ multiplex PCR; in TCRdb, only in-frame clones are kept and a portion is missing. The data show some 200,000 clones, with about 9% seen just once and over 1% held by the top ten. The data originate from a study of cytomegalovirus exposure and HLA in healthy donors. Notes on the study in general: Differences between HLA loci emerged in a later analysis of TCR association rates, with DRB1 most and HLA-C fewest.

This sequence originates from a woman aged 25-40 years in good health and CMV-seropositive. Sequencing used PBMCs.

Here the CDR3 DNA reads TGTGCCAGCAGTCCCGTCCCCCTAGGGGAGGCCCAGTACTTC. Amino acids: CASSPVPLGEAQYF. The chain combines TRBV28 with TRBJ2-5; weak D call: TRBD2 (6 bases). Deletions cut 5 bases from V and 9 bases from J, with 19 bases between. The CDR3 runs 14 residues. Germline V gives CDR1 MDHEN, CDR2 SYDVKM. Full variable domain (rest looked up from reference TRBV28 and TRBJ2-5): DVKVTQSSRYLVKRTGEKVFLECVQDMDHENMFWYRQDPGLGLRLIYFSYDVKMKEKGDIPEGYSVSREKKERFSLILESASTNQTSMYLCASSPVPLGEAQYFGPGTRLLVL.